This entry is about one T cell receptor (beta chain). Its antigen is not identified. The data originate from a study of radiation and T cells in renal cell carcinoma. Clones were read by immunoSEQ multiplex PCR, and TCRdb kept only the in-frame ones, dropping some. The sample lists some 58,000 clones, around 80% occurring once. Whole-study findings and limits: Without pretreatment biopsies, baseline tumor clonotype presence was undetermined.

Indicated time point: blood 2 weeks post-SBRT. Sample treatment: 15 Gy SBRT to primary tumor, nephrectomy 4 weeks later. The tumor was a clear cell renal cell carcinoma. CDR1 is MNHEY, CDR2 SVGAGI, per germline. V shed 5 bases and J 6 bases; nucleotides not matched to a gene: 10. This CDR3 is built from 14 residues. The V call is TRBV6-5, the J call TRBJ2-7, with 7 bases that match TRBD1. The clonotype was recovered from a man between 60 and 75 years old with renal cell carcinoma. The input for sequencing was blood, taken from a patient whose treatment included radiotherapy and nephrectomy. This CDR3 reads CASSPQTGRLEQYF. For the CDR3, the DNA is TGTGCCAGCAGTCCCCAGACAGGGAGACTCGAGCAGTACTTC.